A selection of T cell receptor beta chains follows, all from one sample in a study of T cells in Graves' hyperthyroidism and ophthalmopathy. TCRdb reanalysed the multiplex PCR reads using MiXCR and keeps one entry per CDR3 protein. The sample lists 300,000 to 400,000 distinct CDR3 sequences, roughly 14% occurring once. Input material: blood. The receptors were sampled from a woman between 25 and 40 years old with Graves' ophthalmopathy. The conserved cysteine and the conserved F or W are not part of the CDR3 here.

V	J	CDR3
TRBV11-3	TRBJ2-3	ASSLMEGSSHTQY
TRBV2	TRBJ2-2	ASSRNSGDTGELF
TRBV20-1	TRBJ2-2	SAQTSGGRTGELF
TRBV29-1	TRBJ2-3	SEFLGGDTQY
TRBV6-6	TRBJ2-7	ASSYGGKYREQY
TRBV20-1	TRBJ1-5	SATSPGRAQPQH
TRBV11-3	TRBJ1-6	ASSSGPENSPLH
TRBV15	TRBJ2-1	ATSRIFDNEQF
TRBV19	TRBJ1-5	ASSTQTGLGGNQPQH
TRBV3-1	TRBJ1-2	ATSPEVGDGYT
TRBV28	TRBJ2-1	ASRGDSGGQF
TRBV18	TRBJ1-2	ASSPFGTGTNYGYT
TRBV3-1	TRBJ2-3	ASSHGGRVY
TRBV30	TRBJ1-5	AWSPGDQPQH
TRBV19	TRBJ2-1	ASSVQFLGEQF
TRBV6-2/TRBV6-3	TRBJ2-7	ASTGETGQIYEQY
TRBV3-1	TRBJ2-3	ASRPDRHTDTQY
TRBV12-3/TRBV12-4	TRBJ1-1	ASSSGTRRTEAF
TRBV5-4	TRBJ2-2	ASSLVRTNTGELF
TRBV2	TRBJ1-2	ASSTGPGYGYT
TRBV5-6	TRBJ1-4	ASSPTFKGEKLF
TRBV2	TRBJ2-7	ASKASGGLFYEQY
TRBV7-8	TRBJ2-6	ASSFGGANVLT
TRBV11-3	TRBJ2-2	ASRGRRGELF
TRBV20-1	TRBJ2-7	SATDRGAYEQY
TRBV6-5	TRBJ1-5	ASSYSTPTGTGSNQPQH
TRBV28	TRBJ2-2	ASSPGGGFTGELF
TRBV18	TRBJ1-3	ASSPFPVGSGNTIY